The T cell receptor (beta chain) described here comes from a study of regulatory T cells in long-lasting Graves disease. Study details: Recently diagnosed Graves' patients had received antithyroid drugs for under 3 months.

Regarding time point: newly diagnosed GD, antithyroid drugs for less than 3 months. The authors made the TCR library using RNA they extracted from PBMCs. This clonotype occurred many times. Both iRepertoire HTBI primers and Arm-PCR of CDR3 regions were used to build the TCR beta libraries. TCRdb recomputed calls from the multiplex PCR reads with MiXCR, one row per CDR3 protein. The top ten clones hold approximately 7.8% of a sample with about 430,000 distinct CDR3 sequences, approximately 15% of them seen once. Trimming at V came to 4 bases and at J to 1 base, leaving 2 bases not matched to a gene. The CDR3 extends over 13 amino acids. CDR1 and CDR2 from the germline V gene are SQVTM and ANQGSEA. The sample was also reused in another study, on T cells in Graves' hyperthyroidism and ophthalmopathy. From that report: An initial round of RT-PCR targeting the TCR CDR3 relied on the HTBI primer set.

J is TRBJ2-7 and V is TRBV29-1; TRBD1 aligns across 9 bases. Sequenced here: peripheral blood mononuclear cells (PBMCs), sampled at new diagnosis, from a patient treated with antithyroid drugs. This receptor was taken from a woman aged 40 to 49 with Graves disease. The CDR3 spells CSVVTGGSYEQYF. CDR3 bases: TGCAGCGTTGTGACAGGGGGGTCCTACGAGCAGTACTTC.